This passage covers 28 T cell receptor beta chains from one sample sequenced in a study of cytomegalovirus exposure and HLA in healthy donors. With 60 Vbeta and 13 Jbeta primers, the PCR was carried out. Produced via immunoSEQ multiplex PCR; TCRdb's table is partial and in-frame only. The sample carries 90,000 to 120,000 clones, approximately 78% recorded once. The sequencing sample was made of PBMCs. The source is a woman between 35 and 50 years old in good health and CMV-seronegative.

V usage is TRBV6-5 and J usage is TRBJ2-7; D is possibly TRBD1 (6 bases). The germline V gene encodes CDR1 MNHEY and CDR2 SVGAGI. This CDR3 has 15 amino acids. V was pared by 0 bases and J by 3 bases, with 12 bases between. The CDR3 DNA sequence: TGTGCCAGCAGTTACTCGACAGGTCCTAACTACGAGCAGTACTTC. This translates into CASSYSTGPNYEQYF.

The CDR3 protein is CASSSDRGYSGYTF. The CDR3 coding sequence is TGTGCCAGCAGTTCGGACAGGGGATACTCGGGCTACACCTTC. This chain links TRBV27 with TRBJ1-2; 9 bases are a match to TRBD1. Germline V gene sequence: CDR1 MNHEY, CDR2 SMNVEV (reference sequence). V shed 4 bases and J 8 bases; nucleotides not matched to a gene: 8. The CDR3 length is 14 residues.

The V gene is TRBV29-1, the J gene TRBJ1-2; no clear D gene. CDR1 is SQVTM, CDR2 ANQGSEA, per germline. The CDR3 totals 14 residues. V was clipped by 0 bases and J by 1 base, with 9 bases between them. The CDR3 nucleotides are TGCAGCGTTGAAGATAGGCACAGTAACTATGGCTACACCTTC. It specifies CSVEDRHSNYGYTF.

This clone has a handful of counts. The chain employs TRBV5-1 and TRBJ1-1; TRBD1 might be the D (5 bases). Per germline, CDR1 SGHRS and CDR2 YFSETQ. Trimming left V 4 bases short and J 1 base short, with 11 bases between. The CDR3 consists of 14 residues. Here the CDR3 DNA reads TGCGCCAGCAGCCGCCAGACAGCGAACACTGAAGCTTTCTTT. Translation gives CASSRQTANTEAFF.

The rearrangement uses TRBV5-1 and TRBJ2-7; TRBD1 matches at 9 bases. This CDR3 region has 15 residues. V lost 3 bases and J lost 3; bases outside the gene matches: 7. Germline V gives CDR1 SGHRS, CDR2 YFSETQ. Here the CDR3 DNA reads TGCGCCAGCAGCTCAGCGGGACAGGGAATCTACGAGCAGTACTTC. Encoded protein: CASSSAGQGIYEQYF.

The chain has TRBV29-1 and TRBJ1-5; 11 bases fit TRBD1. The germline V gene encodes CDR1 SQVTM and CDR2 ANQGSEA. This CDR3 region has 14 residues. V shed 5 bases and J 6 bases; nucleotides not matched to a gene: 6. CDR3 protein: CSVPGQGAGQPQHF. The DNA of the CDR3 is TGCAGCGTTCCCGGACAGGGGGCCGGTCAGCCCCAGCATTTT.

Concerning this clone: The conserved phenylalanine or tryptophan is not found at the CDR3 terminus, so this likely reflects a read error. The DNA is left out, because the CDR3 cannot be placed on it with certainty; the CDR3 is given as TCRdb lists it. The chain's CDR3 is CASSRVGGIRDRVL. The chain has TRBV5-6 and TRBJ2-7; the table's D call, TRBD1, has no DNA check behind it. The germline V gene has CDR1 SGHDT and CDR2 YYEEEE. The CDR3 extends over 14 residues, inclusive of both ends.

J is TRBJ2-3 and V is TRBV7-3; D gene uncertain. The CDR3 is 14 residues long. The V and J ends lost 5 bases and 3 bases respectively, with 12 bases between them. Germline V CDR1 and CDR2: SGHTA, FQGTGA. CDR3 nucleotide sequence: TGTGCCAGCAGCACCGATGGCGGTACAGATACGCAGTATTTT. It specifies CASSTDGGTDTQYF.

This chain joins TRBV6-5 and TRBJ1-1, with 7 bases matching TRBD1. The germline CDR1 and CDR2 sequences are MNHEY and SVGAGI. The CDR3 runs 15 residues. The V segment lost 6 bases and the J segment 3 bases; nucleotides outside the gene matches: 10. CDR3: CASSLATGAYTEAFF. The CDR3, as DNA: TGTGCCAGCAGCCTCGCAACAGGGGCTTACACTGAAGCTTTCTTT.

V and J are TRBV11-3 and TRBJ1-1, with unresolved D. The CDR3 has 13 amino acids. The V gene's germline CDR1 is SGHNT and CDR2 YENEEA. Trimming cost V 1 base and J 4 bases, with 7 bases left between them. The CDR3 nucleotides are TGTGCCAGCAGCTTAGTAGGAGGCACTGAAGCTTTCTTT. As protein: CASSLVGGTEAFF.

Written as DNA, the CDR3 is TGTGCCAGCAGTGCCGCGCGGCTAGCGGGAGGGCTTGAGCAGTTCTTC. Its protein is CASSAARLAGGLEQFF. V gene TRBV28 combines with J gene TRBJ2-1; 12 positions match TRBD2. CDR3 length: 16 residues. V was pared by 5 bases and J by 9 bases, with 11 bases of the junction left unmatched. CDR1 and CDR2 from the germline V gene are MDHEN and SYDVKM. Full variable domain (outside the CDR3, taken from reference TRBV28 and TRBJ2-1): DVKVTQSSRYLVKRTGEKVFLECVQDMDHENMFWYRQDPGLGLRLIYFSYDVKMKEKGDIPEGYSVSREKKERFSLILESASTNQTSMYLCASSAARLAGGLEQFFGPGTRLTVL.

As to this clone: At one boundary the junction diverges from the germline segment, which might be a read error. The CDR3 DNA follows: TGTTCCAGCAGCCTCTTTGAGGGGGCTAGCACAGATACGCAGTATTTT. Translated, it gives CSSSLFEGASTDTQYF. The chain carries TRBV7-9 and TRBJ2-3; 7 nucleotides align to TRBD1. The CDR3 consists of 16 residues. In germline, CDR1 is SEHNR, CDR2 FQNEAQ (reference sequence). Full variable domain (remainder filled in from reference TRBV7-9 and TRBJ2-3): DTGVSQNPRHKITKRGQNVTFRCDPISEHNRLYWYRQTLGQGPEFLTYFQNEAQLEKSRLLSDRFSAERPKGSFSTLEIQRTEQGDSAMYLCSSSLFEGASTDTQYFGPGTRLTVL.

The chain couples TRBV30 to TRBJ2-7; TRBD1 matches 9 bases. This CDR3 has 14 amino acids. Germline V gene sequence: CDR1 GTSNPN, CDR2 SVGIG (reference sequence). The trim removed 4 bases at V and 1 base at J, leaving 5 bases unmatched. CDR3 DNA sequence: TGTGCCTGGAAGAACAGGGGGCTTTCCTACGAGCAGTACTTC. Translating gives CAWKNRGLSYEQYF.

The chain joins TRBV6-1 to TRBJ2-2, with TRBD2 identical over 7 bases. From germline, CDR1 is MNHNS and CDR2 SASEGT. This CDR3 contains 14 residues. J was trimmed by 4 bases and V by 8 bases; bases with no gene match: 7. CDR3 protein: CASSGGPTTGELFF. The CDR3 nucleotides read TGTGCCAGCTCGGGGGGACCAACCACCGGGGAGCTGTTTTTT.

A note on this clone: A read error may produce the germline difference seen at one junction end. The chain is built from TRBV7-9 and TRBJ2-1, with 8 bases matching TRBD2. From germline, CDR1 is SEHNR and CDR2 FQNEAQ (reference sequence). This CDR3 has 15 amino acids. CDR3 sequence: CASSRLTRGAGAGVF. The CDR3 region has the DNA TGTGCCAGCAGCCGACTAACTCGGGGAGCGGGAGCGGGGGTCTTC.

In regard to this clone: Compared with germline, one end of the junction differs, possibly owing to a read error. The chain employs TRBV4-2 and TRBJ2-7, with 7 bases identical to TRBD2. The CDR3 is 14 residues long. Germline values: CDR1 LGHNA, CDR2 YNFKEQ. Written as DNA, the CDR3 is TGTGCCAGCAGCCAAGATGGGCGGGAGTACGCGCAGTACTTC. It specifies CASSQDGREYAQYF.

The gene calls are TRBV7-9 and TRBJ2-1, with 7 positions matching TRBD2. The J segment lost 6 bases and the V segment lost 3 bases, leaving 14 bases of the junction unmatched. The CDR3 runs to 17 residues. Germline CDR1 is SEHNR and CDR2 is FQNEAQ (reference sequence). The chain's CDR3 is CASSLANRTRLVNEQFF. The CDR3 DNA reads TGTGCCAGCAGCTTGGCTAACCGGACTAGGCTAGTCAATGAGCAGTTCTTC.

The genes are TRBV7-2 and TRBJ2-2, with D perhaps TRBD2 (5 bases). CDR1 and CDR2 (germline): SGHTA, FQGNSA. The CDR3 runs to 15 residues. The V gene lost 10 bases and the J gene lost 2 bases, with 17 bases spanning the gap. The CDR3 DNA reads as TGTGCCATCCAGCGGCCCGCCCTAAACACCGGGGAGCTGTTTTTT. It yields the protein CAIQRPALNTGELFF.

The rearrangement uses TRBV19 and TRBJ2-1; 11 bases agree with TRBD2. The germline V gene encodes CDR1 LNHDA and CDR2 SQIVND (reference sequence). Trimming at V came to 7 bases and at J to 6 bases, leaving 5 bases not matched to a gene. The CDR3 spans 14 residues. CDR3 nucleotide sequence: TGTGCCAGTACACCACTAGCGGGGGTCAATGAGCAGTTCTTC. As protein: CASTPLAGVNEQFF.

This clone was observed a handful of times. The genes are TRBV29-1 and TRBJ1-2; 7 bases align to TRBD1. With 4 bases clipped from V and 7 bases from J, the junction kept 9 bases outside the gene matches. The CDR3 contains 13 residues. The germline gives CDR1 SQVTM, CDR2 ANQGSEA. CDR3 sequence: CSVGGNRGTGYTF. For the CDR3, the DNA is TGCAGCGTTGGGGGTAACAGGGGAACTGGCTACACCTTC.

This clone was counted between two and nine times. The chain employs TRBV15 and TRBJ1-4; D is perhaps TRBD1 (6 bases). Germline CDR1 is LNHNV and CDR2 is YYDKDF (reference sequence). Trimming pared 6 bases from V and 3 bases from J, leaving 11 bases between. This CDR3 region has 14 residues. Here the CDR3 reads CATRRGSANEKLFF. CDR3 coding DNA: TGTGCCACCAGGAGGGGGTCAGCTAATGAAAAACTGTTTTTT. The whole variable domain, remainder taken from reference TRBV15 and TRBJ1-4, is DAMVIQNPRYQVTQFGKPVTLSCSQTLNHNVMYWYQQKSSQAPKLLFHYYDKDFNNEADTPDNFQSRRPNTSFCFLDIRSPGLGDTAMYLCATRRGSANEKLFFGSGTQLSVL.

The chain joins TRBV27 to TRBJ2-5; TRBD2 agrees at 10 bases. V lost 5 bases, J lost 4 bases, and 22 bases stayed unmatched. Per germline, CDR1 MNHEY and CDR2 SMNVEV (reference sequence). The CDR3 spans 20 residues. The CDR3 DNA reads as TGTGCCAGCAGTCCCTGGGGGCTAGCGGGAGTGGGGCGGGAGGCAGAGACCCAGTACTTC. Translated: CASSPWGLAGVGREAETQYF.

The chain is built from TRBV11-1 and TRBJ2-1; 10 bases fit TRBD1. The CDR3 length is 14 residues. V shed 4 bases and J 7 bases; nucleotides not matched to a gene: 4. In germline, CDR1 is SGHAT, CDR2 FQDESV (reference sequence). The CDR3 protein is CASSSDRGGNEQFF. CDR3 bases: TGTGCCAGCAGCTCGGACAGGGGGGGGAATGAGCAGTTCTTC.

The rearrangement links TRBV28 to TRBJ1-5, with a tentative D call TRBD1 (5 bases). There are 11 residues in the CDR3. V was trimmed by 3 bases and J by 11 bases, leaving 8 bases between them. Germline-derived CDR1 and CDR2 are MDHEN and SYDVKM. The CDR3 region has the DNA TGTGCCAGCAGTTTTGGACAAACCCAGCATTTT. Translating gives CASSFGQTQHF.

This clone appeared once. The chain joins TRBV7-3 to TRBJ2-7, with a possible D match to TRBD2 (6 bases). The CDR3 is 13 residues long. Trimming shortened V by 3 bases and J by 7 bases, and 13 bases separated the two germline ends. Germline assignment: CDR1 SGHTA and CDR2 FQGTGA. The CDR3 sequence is CASSLTGAGEQYF. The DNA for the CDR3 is TGTGCCAGCAGCTTGACGGGAGCGGGTGAGCAGTACTTC.

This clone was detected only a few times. The CDR3 bases are TGTGCCAGCAGTTACGGAGCGGCACAAGAGACCCAGTACTTC. Protein: CASSYGAAQETQYF. The genes are TRBV6-6 and TRBJ2-5; D possibly corresponds to TRBD2 (5 bases). This CDR3 is 14 amino acids long. V dropped 2 bases and J dropped 2 bases, with 9 bases sitting between them. Germline lookup yields CDR1 MNHNY and CDR2 SVGAGI (reference sequence).

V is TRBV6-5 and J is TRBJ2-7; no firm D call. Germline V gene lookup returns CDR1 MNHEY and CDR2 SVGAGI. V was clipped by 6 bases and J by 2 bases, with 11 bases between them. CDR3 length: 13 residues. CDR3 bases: TGTGCCAGCAGCCTTCGACAACCCTACGAGCAGTACTTC. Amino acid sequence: CASSLRQPYEQYF.

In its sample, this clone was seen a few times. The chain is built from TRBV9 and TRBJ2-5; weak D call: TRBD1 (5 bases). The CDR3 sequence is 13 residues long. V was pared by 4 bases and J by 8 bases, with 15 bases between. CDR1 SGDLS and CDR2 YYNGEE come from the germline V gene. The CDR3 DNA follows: TGTGCCAGCAGCCCCCTCAGGGCTGGTACCCAGTACTTC. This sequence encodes CASSPLRAGTQYF.